This T cell receptor (beta chain) appears in the sequencing data of a study of blood T cell repertoires in COVID-19. As for the study in general: Sources were T cells, B-cell-depleted T cells, or PBMCs; the material itself was cDNA or gDNA.

Study processing details: Reference gene primer amplification gave nucleated cell count estimates. Some clones are missing from TCRdb's copy, which holds only in-frame ones; the method was immunoSEQ multiplex PCR. D and trimming were read from the DNA, whereas the V and J calls and clone size are those reported in that table. The sample holds about 380,000 clones, around 87% seen once. The junction had 6 bases not matched to a gene; V was cut back by 5 bases and J by 4 bases. CDR1 is SGHVS, CDR2 FQNEAQ, per germline. The CDR3 consists of 15 residues. What the recovered Cohort 3 donors had was two negative PCRs, clearance, or symptom resolution.

Sequencing was done on a sample of PBMCs or T cells enriched from blood (not recorded which). The chain has TRBV7-8 and TRBJ1-4; 8 nucleotides align to TRBD1. The TCR originated in a man aged 25-45 years who had recovered from COVID-19. The CDR3 nucleotides read TGTGCCAGCAGCGTTGACAGGGGCGATAATGAAAAACTGTTTTTT. This gives the protein CASSVDRGDNEKLFF.